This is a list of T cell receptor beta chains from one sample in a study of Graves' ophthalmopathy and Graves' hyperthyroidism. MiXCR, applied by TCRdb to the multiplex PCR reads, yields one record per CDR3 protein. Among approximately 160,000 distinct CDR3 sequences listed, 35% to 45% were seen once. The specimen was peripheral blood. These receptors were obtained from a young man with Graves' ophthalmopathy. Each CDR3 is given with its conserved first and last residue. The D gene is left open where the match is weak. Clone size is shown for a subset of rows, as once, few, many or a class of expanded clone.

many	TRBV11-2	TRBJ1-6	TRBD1	CASRLTGPSVTSPYNSPLHF	TGTGCCAGCAGACTGACAGGGCCTAGCGTTACGAGCCCCTATAATTCACCCCTCCACTTT
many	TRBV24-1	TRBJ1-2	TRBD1	CATQMTGGNYGYTF	TGTGCCACCCAAATGACAGGGGGGAACTATGGCTACACCTTC
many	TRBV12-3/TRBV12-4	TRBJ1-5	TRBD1	CASSGGQASNQPQHF	TGTGCCAGCAGCGGGGGACAGGCAAGCAATCAGCCCCAGCATTTT
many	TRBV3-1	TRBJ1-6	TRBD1	CASTQGGQGNSPLHF	TGTGCCAGCACCCAGGGGGGACAGGGGAATTCACCCCTCCACTTT
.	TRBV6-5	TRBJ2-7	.	CASSYGPRYEQYF	TGTGCCAGCAGTTATGGGCCGCGCTACGAGCAGTACTTC
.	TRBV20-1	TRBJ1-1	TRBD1	CSAYTQYRGTEAFF	TGCAGTGCTTATACCCAATACAGGGGCACTGAAGCTTTCTTT
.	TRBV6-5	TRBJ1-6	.	CASSYSNNSPLHF	TGTGCCAGCAGTTACTCCAATAATTCACCCCTCCACTTT
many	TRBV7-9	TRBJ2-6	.	CASSLGRTSGANVLTF	TGTGCCAGCAGCTTAGGACGTACCTCTGGGGCCAACGTCCTGACTTTC
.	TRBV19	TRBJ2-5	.	CASGPSEGETQYF	TGTGCCAGTGGGCCCTCCGAGGGAGAGACCCAGTACTTC
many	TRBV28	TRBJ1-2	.	CATTGGPDYGYTF	TGTGCCACTACCGGGGGGCCGGACTATGGCTACACCTTC
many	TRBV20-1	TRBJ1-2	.	CSASEAERLNYGYTF	TGCAGTGCTAGCGAGGCAGAACGACTTAACTATGGCTACACCTTC
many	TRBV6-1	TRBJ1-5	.	CASSDGVFQPQHF	TGTGCCAGCAGTGATGGGGTATTTCAGCCCCAGCATTTT
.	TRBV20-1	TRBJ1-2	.	CSASSGEFYGYTF	TGCAGTGCTAGCTCCGGAGAATTCTATGGCTACACCTTC
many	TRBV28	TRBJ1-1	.	CASIWGRTTEAFF	TGTGCCAGCATCTGGGGGAGAACCACTGAAGCTTTCTTT
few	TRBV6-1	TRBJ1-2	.	CASSEGQASNYGYTF	TGTGCCAGCAGTGAAGGGCAGGCATCTAACTATGGCTACACCTTC
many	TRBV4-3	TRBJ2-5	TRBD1	CASSHSPGGDREETQYF	TGCGCCAGCAGCCACTCCCCCGGCGGGGACAGGGAGGAGACCCAGTACTTC